This TCR beta chain was profiled in a study of cytomegalovirus exposure and HLA in healthy donors. Whole-study results and caveats: Later analysis reportedly placed an Asian-associated ancestry cluster below the roughly 680-donor mean in N-insertions.

This clone was found once. Its antigen is currently unknown. The V gene's germline CDR1 is MNHNY and CDR2 SVGAGI (reference sequence). The CDR3 runs 13 residues. Trimming removed 0 bases from V and 6 bases from J, with 9 bases in between. The PCR contained 60 Vbeta and 13 Jbeta primers. TCRdb's copy holds only in-frame clones and misses some; the assay was immunoSEQ multiplex PCR. The table lists 100,000 or so clones, roughly 70% of them singletons, with approximately 4.8% in the top ten. The chain has TRBV6-6 and TRBJ2-7, with D possibly matching TRBD1 (6 bases). The origin of this receptor is a woman aged 18-29 years in good health and CMV-seropositive. The sequencing sample was made of PBMCs. Here the CDR3 DNA reads TGTGCCAGCAGTTACTCCACAGGGAGCGAGCAGTACTTC. It specifies CASSYSTGSEQYF.